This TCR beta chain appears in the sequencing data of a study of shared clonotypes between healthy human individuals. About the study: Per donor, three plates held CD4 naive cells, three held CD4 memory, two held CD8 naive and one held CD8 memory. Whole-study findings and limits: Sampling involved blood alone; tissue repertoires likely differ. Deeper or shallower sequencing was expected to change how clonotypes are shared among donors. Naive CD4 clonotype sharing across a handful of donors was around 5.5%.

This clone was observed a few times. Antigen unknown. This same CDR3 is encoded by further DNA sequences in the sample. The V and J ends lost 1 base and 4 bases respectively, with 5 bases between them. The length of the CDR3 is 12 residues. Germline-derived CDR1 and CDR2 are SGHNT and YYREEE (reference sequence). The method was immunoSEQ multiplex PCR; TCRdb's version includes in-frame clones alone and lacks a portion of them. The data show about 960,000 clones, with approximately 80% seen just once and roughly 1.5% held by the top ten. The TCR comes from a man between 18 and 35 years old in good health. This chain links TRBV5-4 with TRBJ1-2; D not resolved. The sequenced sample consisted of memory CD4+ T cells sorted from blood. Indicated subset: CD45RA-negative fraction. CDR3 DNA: TGTGCCAGCAGCTTGTCAGGCTATGGCTACACCTTC. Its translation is CASSLSGYGYTF.